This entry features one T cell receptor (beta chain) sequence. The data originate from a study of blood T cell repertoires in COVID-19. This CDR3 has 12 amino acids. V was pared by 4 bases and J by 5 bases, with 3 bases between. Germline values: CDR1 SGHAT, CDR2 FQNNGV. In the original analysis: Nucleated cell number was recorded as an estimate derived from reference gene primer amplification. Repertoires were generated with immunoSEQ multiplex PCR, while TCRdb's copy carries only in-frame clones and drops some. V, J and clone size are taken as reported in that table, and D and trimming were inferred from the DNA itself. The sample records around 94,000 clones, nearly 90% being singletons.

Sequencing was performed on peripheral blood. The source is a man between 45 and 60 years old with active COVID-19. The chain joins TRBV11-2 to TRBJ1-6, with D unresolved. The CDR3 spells CASSSHNSPLHF. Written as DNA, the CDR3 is TGTGCCAGCAGCTCTCATAATTCACCCCTCCACTTT.